The 5 T cell receptor beta chains in this list originate from one sample, sequenced in a study of cytomegalovirus exposure and HLA in healthy donors. Amplification used 60 Vbeta primers and 13 Jbeta primers. This table comes from immunoSEQ multiplex PCR, and its TCRdb copy is limited to in-frame clones, with some not included. The table records about 42,000 clones, about 47% of them present only once. Material: PBMCs. The source of these receptors is a human donor in good health.

V usage is TRBV5-1 and J usage is TRBJ2-1, with 13 bases aligning to TRBD2. V was pared by 3 bases and J by 3 bases, with 12 bases of the junction left unmatched. Germline CDR1 and CDR2: SGHRS and YFSETQ. This CDR3 is 19 amino acids long. The CDR3 sequence: CASSWGSRTSGSNYNEQFF. As DNA, the CDR3 is TGCGCCAGCAGCTGGGGCTCCCGGACTAGCGGGAGTAACTACAATGAGCAGTTCTTC.

The chain has TRBV7-2 and TRBJ1-1; 8 bases map to TRBD1. Germline V gene lookup returns CDR1 SGHTA and CDR2 FQGNSA. With V trimmed by 5 bases and J by 1 base, 3 bases remained unmatched. The CDR3 sequence is 14 residues long. The CDR3 loop reads CASSLGTGNTEAFF. The CDR3 region has the DNA TGTGCCAGCAGCCTCGGGACAGGGAACACTGAAGCTTTCTTT.

This clone has more than one count but fewer than ten. This rearrangement joins TRBV4-2 to TRBJ2-1, with 8 bases matching TRBD2. CDR1 and CDR2 from the germline V gene are LGHNA and YNFKEQ. V shed 1 base, J shed 7 bases, and the junction held 0 bases outside the gene matches. The CDR3 runs to 13 residues. For the CDR3, the DNA is TGTGCCAGCAGCCAAGCTAGCGGGAATGAGCAGTTCTTC. Its protein product is CASSQASGNEQFF.

The chain is built from TRBV5-6 and TRBJ2-1; D is ambiguous. The V and J ends lost 2 bases and 5 bases respectively, with 17 bases between them. The CDR3 has 16 amino acids. CDR1 SGHDT and CDR2 YYEEEE come from the germline V gene. Here the CDR3 DNA reads TGTGCCAGCAGCTTCGTGTTAAGCGTCGGAAACAATGAGCAGTTCTTC. It specifies CASSFVLSVGNNEQFF.

The chain employs TRBV4-3 and TRBJ2-3, with TRBD2 identical over 8 bases. The CDR3 runs to 15 residues. CDR1 is LGHNA and CDR2 is YSLEER in the germline V gene. With 2 bases clipped from V and 2 bases from J, the junction kept 3 bases outside the gene matches. The CDR3 DNA reads as TGCGCCAGCAGCCAACAGCGGGGGATCACAGATACGCAGTATTTT. This translates into CASSQQRGITDTQYF.